The source of this T cell receptor (beta chain) is a study of cytomegalovirus exposure and HLA in healthy donors. Overall study results and limits: Reports state that TCR beta sequences accurately predicted most subjects' HLA-A and HLA-B alleles.

J lost 2 bases, V lost 5 bases, and 5 bases had no gene match. The germline V gene has CDR1 SGHVS and CDR2 FQNEAQ. The CDR3 consists of 15 residues. Comments on this clone: Antigen unknown.

It was with 60 Vbeta and 13 Jbeta primers that the PCR ran. Here immunoSEQ multiplex PCR was the method, and the copy in TCRdb shows in-frame clones only, minus some. The sample includes about 120,000 clones, over 60% seen only once; the top ten take about 7.9%. This clonotype was sampled from a woman aged 40 to 49 in good health and CMV-seropositive. The chain employs TRBV7-8 and TRBJ2-5; 10 nucleotides match TRBD2. The specimen was PBMCs. CDR3 region: CASSTAGGLQETQYF. The CDR3, as DNA: TGTGCCAGCAGCACAGCGGGGGGGCTACAAGAGACCCAGTACTTC.